The clone carrying this T cell receptor beta chain was detected only once. The entry originates in a study of control samples from healthy donors and cancer patients. Clones were sequenced by immunoSEQ multiplex PCR, and TCRdb holds only the in-frame ones, with some missing. The sample records about 82,000 clones, around 87% being singletons. Input material: blood. This receptor was taken from a man aged 45 to 65 in good health.

CDR3 DNA sequence: TGTGCCAGCAGCTTAGATAGTACAGGGAAGAGCACTGAAGCTTTCTTT. The encoded protein is CASSLDSTGKSTEAFF. This chain links TRBV11-2 with TRBJ1-1; TRBD1 might be the D (6 bases). This CDR3 spans 16 amino acids. CDR1 and CDR2 (germline): SGHAT, FQNNGV. The V gene lost 0 bases and the J gene lost 4 bases, with 15 bases spanning the gap. The variable domain in full, with the rest retrieved from reference TRBV11-2 and TRBJ1-1, is EAGVAQSPRYKIIEKRQSVAFWCNPISGHATLYWYQQILGQGPKLLIQFQNNGVVDDSQLPKDRFSAERLKGVDSTLKIQPAKLEDSAVYLCASSLDSTGKSTEAFFGQGTRLTVV.